The entry below describes one TCR beta chain. The data stem from a study of blood T cell repertoires in COVID-19. Study-wide context: From the United States, Italy and Spain came samples of acute and convalescent COVID-19.

Original handling: Using reference gene primer amplification, nucleated cell counts were estimated. The data were produced by immunoSEQ multiplex PCR, yet TCRdb's version contains in-frame clones alone and is incomplete. V and J calls and clone size follow that table, whereas D and trimming were derived from the DNA. Here the sample spans some 180,000 clones, 75% to 95% being singletons. Germline V CDR1 and CDR2: KGHSH, LQKENI. Trimming took off 6 bases at V and 7 bases at J, with 19 bases between the two ends. This CDR3 is 14 amino acids long. The sequence was obtained from a man aged 50 or older with acute or convalescent COVID-19. J is TRBJ2-7 and V is TRBV18, with D tentatively TRBD1 (5 bases). Input material: peripheral blood. The CDR3: CASSPDSITREQYF. CDR3 DNA sequence: TGTGCCAGCTCGCCCGACAGTATCACCAGGGAGCAGTACTTC.